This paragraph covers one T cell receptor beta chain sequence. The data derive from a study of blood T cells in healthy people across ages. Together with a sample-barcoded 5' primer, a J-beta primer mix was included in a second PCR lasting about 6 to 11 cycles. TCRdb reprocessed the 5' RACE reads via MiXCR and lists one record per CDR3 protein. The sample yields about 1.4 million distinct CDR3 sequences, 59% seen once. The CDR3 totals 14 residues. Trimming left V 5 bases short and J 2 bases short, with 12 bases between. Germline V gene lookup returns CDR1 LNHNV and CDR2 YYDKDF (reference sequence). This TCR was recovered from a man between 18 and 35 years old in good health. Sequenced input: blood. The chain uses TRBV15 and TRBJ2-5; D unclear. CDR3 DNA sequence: TGTGCCACCAGCCCAGGAGAACAGCAAGAGACCCAGTACTTC. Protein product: CATSPGEQQETQYF.